This entry is about one TCR beta chain. These data come from a study of cytomegalovirus exposure and HLA in healthy donors. The CDR3 is made up of 14 amino acids. Germline values: CDR1 MNHNS, CDR2 SASEGT. V was clipped by 9 bases and J by 0 bases, with 12 bases between them. Primers for the PCR totalled 60 Vbeta and 13 Jbeta. Some clones are missing from TCRdb's copy, which holds only in-frame ones; the method was immunoSEQ multiplex PCR. The specimen's table records some 200,000 clones. The receptor was isolated from a girl between 2 and 10 years old in good health and CMV-seropositive. V and J are TRBV6-1 and TRBJ2-1; D is undetermined. The sequenced material came from PBMCs. The chain's CDR3 is CASDLLTSYNEQFF. The CDR3 DNA reads as TGTGCCAGTGATCTCCTAACCTCCTACAATGAGCAGTTCTTC.